The 25 T cell receptor beta chains below all came from one sample that was sequenced in a study of cytomegalovirus exposure and HLA in healthy donors. Use of 60 Vbeta and 13 Jbeta primers characterized the PCR. Profiling relied on immunoSEQ multiplex PCR, and the TCRdb table lists in-frame clones only, not all of them. The sample includes 110,000 to 150,000 clones, less than 85% seen only once; the top ten take 2% to 2.5%. Material for sequencing was PBMCs. The receptors come from a woman aged 55-69 years in good health and CMV-seropositive.

This clone was observed a few times. This chain links TRBV7-8 with TRBJ2-3; 9 nucleotides align to TRBD1. The V gene's germline CDR1 is SGHVS and CDR2 FQNEAQ. The J segment lost 6 bases and the V segment lost 3 bases, leaving 10 bases of the junction unmatched. This CDR3 region has 16 residues. CDR3 region: CASSFREQGAGDTQYF. Written as DNA, the CDR3 is TGTGCCAGCAGCTTTAGGGAACAGGGGGCCGGGGATACGCAGTATTTT. Full variable domain (missing parts from reference TRBV7-8 and TRBJ2-3): GAGVSQSPRYKVAKRGQDVALRCDPISGHVSLFWYQQALGQGPEFLTYFQNEAQLDKSGLPSDRFFAERPEGSVSTLKIQRTQQEDSAVYLCASSFREQGAGDTQYFGPGTRLTVL.

This sequence joins TRBV30 and TRBJ2-5; possibly TRBD2 for D (6 bases). The CDR3 extends over 13 amino acids. The germline V gene encodes CDR1 GTSNPN and CDR2 SVGIG (reference sequence). V lost 4 bases, J lost 4 bases, and 13 bases lay in between. CDR3 loop: CAWTLGGRETQYF. The CDR3 DNA sequence: TGTGCCTGGACCCTCGGGGGTCGAGAGACCCAGTACTTC.

The rearrangement uses TRBV2 and TRBJ2-5; 10 nucleotides match TRBD2. The CDR3 is 15 amino acids. CDR1 is SNHLY, CDR2 FYNNEI, per germline. Trimming cost V 5 bases and J 5 bases; bases outside gene matches: 8. CDR3 bases: TGTGCCAGCAGTAGCGGGAGGGCCGTTGAGGAGACCCAGTACTTC. It is translated as CASSSGRAVEETQYF.

The chain's CDR3 is CASSLAALAGGATDTQYF. The CDR3 coding sequence is TGCGCCAGCAGCTTGGCAGCCTTAGCGGGAGGTGCCACAGATACGCAGTATTTT. V is TRBV5-1 and J is TRBJ2-3; 10 nucleotides align to TRBD2. CDR3 length equals 18 residues. The germline CDR1 and CDR2 sequences are SGHRS and YFSETQ. J was trimmed by 2 bases and V by 0 bases; bases with no gene match: 9.

The genes are TRBV2 and TRBJ1-2; perhaps TRBD1 as D (6 bases). Germline CDR1 SNHLY, CDR2 FYNNEI. This CDR3 has 14 amino acids. The V end was cut by 5 bases, the J end by 4 bases, with 14 bases between. The CDR3 here is CASSSSGGSYGYTF. CDR3 DNA: TGTGCCAGCAGTAGCTCGGGGGGCAGCTATGGCTACACCTTC. The full variable domain, in which reference TRBV2 and TRBJ1-2 provide the parts outside the CDR3, is EPEVTQTPSHQVTQMGQEVILRCVPISNHLYFYWYRQILGQKVEFLVSFYNNEISEKSEIFDDQFSVERPDGSNFTLKIRSTKLEDSAMYFCASSSSGGSYGYTFGSGTRLTVV.

The chain recombines TRBV4-2 with TRBJ2-7; no firm D call. CDR1 and CDR2 (germline): LGHNA, YNFKEQ. This CDR3 region has 13 residues. V lost 1 base, J lost 3 bases, and 7 bases lay in between. The CDR3 protein is CASSQGGHYEQYF. Written as DNA, the CDR3 is TGTGCCAGCAGCCAAGGTGGGCACTACGAGCAGTACTTC.

The chain recombines TRBV29-1 with TRBJ1-2; possibly TRBD1 for D (6 bases). CDR1 and CDR2 from the germline V gene are SQVTM and ANQGSEA. The CDR3 covers 16 residues. Trimming took 7 bases from V and 3 from J, leaving 24 bases between them. CDR3: CSAETGTHRGYYGYTF. Written as DNA, the CDR3 is TGCAGCGCCGAGACTGGGACACATAGGGGGTACTATGGCTACACCTTC.

This clone has only a few counts. The chain uses TRBV4-1 and TRBJ2-3, with TRBD1 matching 7 bases. Germline assignment: CDR1 MGHRA and CDR2 YSYEKL. The trim removed 2 bases at V and 0 bases at J, leaving 2 bases unmatched. The CDR3 is 15 residues long. The CDR3 region is CASSQRGQSTDTQYF. In DNA, the CDR3 is TGCGCCAGCAGCCAAAGGGGACAGAGCACAGATACGCAGTATTTT.

This clone was counted between two and nine times. This chain links TRBV28 with TRBJ1-2; maybe TRBD1 (5 bases). V was clipped by 7 bases and J by 4 bases, with 16 bases between them. The CDR3 spans 14 residues. CDR1 MDHEN and CDR2 SYDVKM come from the germline V gene. The CDR3 is CASTESGGPYGYTF. DNA of the CDR3: TGTGCCAGCACTGAATCGGGGGGACCCTATGGCTACACCTTC.

In DNA form, the CDR3 reads TGTGCCAGCAGCTCCCCGGCTAGGGAGGAGACCCAGTACTTC. It is translated as CASSSPAREETQYF. The chain carries TRBV7-2 and TRBJ2-5; TRBD2 might be the D (5 bases). CDR3 size: 14 residues. V was pared by 4 bases and J by 5 bases, with 14 bases between. Germline V gene data show CDR1 as SGHTA and CDR2 as FQGNSA.

This rearrangement joins TRBV5-5 to TRBJ1-2; no firm D call. The V and J ends lost 2 bases and 2 bases respectively, with 13 bases between them. In germline, CDR1 is SGHKS, CDR2 YYEKEE (reference sequence). CDR3 size: 15 residues. Written as DNA, the CDR3 is TGTGCCAGCAGCTTTAGACACCCGGGAAACTATGGCTACACCTTC. It is translated as CASSFRHPGNYGYTF.

The CDR3 DNA reads TGTGCCAGCAGCTGGACAGGACACTATGGCTACACCTTC. Protein product: CASSWTGHYGYTF. This chain links TRBV5-4 with TRBJ1-2, with 7 bases matching TRBD1. Germline CDR1 SGHNT, CDR2 YYREEE (reference sequence). CDR3 length equals 13 residues. After removal of 3 bases from V and 3 bases from J, the junction contained 2 bases not matched to a gene.

CDR3 bases: TGTGCCAGCGCCAGAGGGGGCCAGAGCTCCTACGAGCAGTACTTC. Amino acid sequence: CASARGGQSSYEQYF. The J gene is TRBJ2-7, the V gene TRBV7-2; 7 nucleotides agree with TRBD1. The J segment lost 0 bases and the V segment lost 8 bases, leaving 10 bases of the junction unmatched. The CDR3 length is 15 residues. Looked up from germline, CDR1 is SGHTA and CDR2 is FQGNSA.

There are a few counts of this clone. The chain combines TRBV28 with TRBJ2-7; D uncertain. Germline assignment: CDR1 MDHEN and CDR2 SYDVKM. The ends were cut back, 6 bases at V and 0 bases at J, with 6 bases in the middle. CDR3 length equals 12 residues. The CDR3 loop reads CASSWPSYEQYF. In nucleotides, the CDR3 is TGTGCCAGCAGCTGGCCCTCCTACGAGCAGTACTTC.

The rearrangement joins TRBV29-1 to TRBJ1-1, with 7 bases aligning to TRBD1. The CDR3 has 13 residues. V lost 6 bases to trimming and J lost 3 bases; unmatched junction nucleotides: 7. The germline V gene encodes CDR1 SQVTM and CDR2 ANQGSEA. The CDR3 loop is CSVFLDRDTEAFF. The CDR3, as DNA: TGCAGCGTCTTCCTTGACAGGGACACTGAAGCTTTCTTT.

This clone was recorded a few times. The J gene is TRBJ2-7, the V gene TRBV5-1, with a possible D match to TRBD1 (5 bases). The CDR3 consists of 14 residues. Trimming left V 2 bases short and J 4 bases short, with 13 bases between. Germline-derived CDR1 and CDR2 are SGHRS and YFSETQ. The CDR3 reads CASSFLGQGYEQYF. CDR3 coding DNA: TGCGCCAGCAGCTTTCTCGGGCAGGGTTACGAGCAGTACTTC. Complete variable domain (other parts from reference TRBV5-1 and TRBJ2-7): KAGVTQTPRYLIKTRGQQVTLSCSPISGHRSVSWYQQTPGQGLQFLFEYFSETQRNKGNFPGRFSGRQFSNSRSEMNVSTLELGDSALYLCASSFLGQGYEQYFGPGTRLTVT.

The J gene is TRBJ1-4, the V gene TRBV19; TRBD1 is a possible D gene (6 bases). Trimming pared 3 bases from V and 3 bases from J, leaving 14 bases between. Germline values: CDR1 LNHDA, CDR2 SQIVND (reference sequence). This CDR3 spans 16 amino acids. The CDR3 nucleotides are TGTGCCAGTAGTATTCGCCAGGGGCGGGCTAATGAAAAACTGTTTTTT. Translated, it gives CASSIRQGRANEKLFF.

This chain connects TRBV4-1 to TRBJ2-4; possibly TRBD2 for D (6 bases). The CDR3 covers 15 residues. Trimming shortened V by 0 bases and J by 7 bases, and 13 bases separated the two germline ends. Germline V lookup: CDR1 MGHRA, CDR2 YSYEKL. The CDR3 DNA is TGCGCCAGCAGCCAAGAGGAGGGCACGGGGAACATTCAGTACTTC. Its translation is CASSQEEGTGNIQYF.

This clone appeared a few times. The chain carries TRBV9 and TRBJ1-3; TRBD1 might be the D (5 bases). This CDR3 region has 15 residues. Germline V gene data show CDR1 as SGDLS and CDR2 as YYNGEE. Deletions cut 3 bases from V and 4 bases from J, with 14 bases between. The CDR3 loop reads CASSAGGSYGNTIYF. The CDR3 DNA is TGTGCCAGCAGCGCCGGGGGGTCTTACGGAAACACCATATATTTT.

Many counts were recorded for this clone. The chain has TRBV7-9 and TRBJ1-2; 8 bases line up with TRBD1. CDR1 and CDR2 from the germline V gene are SEHNR and FQNEAQ (reference sequence). This CDR3 region has 14 residues. J gave up 6 bases and V 6 bases, and 9 bases lay outside the gene matches. The CDR3 is CASSGQGPIDGYTF. The CDR3 DNA reads as TGTGCCAGCAGTGGACAGGGTCCTATCGATGGCTACACCTTC.

This sequence joins TRBV7-9 and TRBJ2-1; 7 bases are shared with TRBD1. The germline V gene encodes CDR1 SEHNR and CDR2 FQNEAQ (reference sequence). The CDR3 covers 14 residues. The V and J ends lost 5 bases and 4 bases, in that order; junction bases with no gene match: 5. CDR3 in DNA: TGTGCCAGCAGCCGAGGGACAGAATACAATGAGCAGTTCTTC. This translates into CASSRGTEYNEQFF. The full variable domain, rest sourced from reference TRBV7-9 and TRBJ2-1, is DTGVSQNPRHKITKRGQNVTFRCDPISEHNRLYWYRQTLGQGPEFLTYFQNEAQLEKSRLLSDRFSAERPKGSFSTLEIQRTEQGDSAMYLCASSRGTEYNEQFFGPGTRLTVL.

V usage is TRBV5-1 and J usage is TRBJ1-1, with D possibly TRBD1 on 5 matching bases. Trimming cost V 4 bases and J 1 base, with 11 bases left between them. This CDR3 is 14 amino acids long. CDR1 and CDR2 from the germline V gene are SGHRS and YFSETQ. The CDR3 loop reads CASSLQVGNTEAFF. CDR3 coding DNA: TGCGCCAGCAGCCTACAGGTGGGGAACACTGAAGCTTTCTTT.

V gene TRBV6-5 combines with J gene TRBJ2-1, with no clear D. Germline V gene lookup returns CDR1 MNHEY and CDR2 SVGAGI. V was shortened by 7 bases and J by 5 bases, with 15 bases between the two germline ends. The length of the CDR3 is 14 residues. In DNA form, the CDR3 reads TGTGCCAGCATCGGCAGCGCTACGAACAATGAGCAGTTCTTC. Protein product: CASIGSATNNEQFF.

This clone was detected only once. The chain employs TRBV28 and TRBJ2-7; 8 positions match TRBD2. V lost 3 bases to trimming and J lost 2 bases; unmatched junction nucleotides: 6. Germline lookup yields CDR1 MDHEN and CDR2 SYDVKM. The CDR3 totals 15 residues. The CDR3 DNA sequence: TGTGCCAGCAGTTTGGAGGCGGGAGGCACCTACGAGCAGTACTTC. Encoded protein: CASSLEAGGTYEQYF. Drawing the rest from reference TRBV28 and TRBJ2-7, the complete variable domain is DVKVTQSSRYLVKRTGEKVFLECVQDMDHENMFWYRQDPGLGLRLIYFSYDVKMKEKGDIPEGYSVSREKKERFSLILESASTNQTSMYLCASSLEAGGTYEQYFGPGTRLTVT.

The V call is TRBV18, the J call TRBJ1-1; unclear D gene. There are 12 residues in the CDR3. The germline gives CDR1 KGHSH, CDR2 LQKENI. Trimming left V 2 bases short and J 10 bases short, with 11 bases between. The CDR3 bases are TGTGCCAGCTCACCAAACGCAGAAGTAGCTTTCTTT. Translating gives CASSPNAEVAFF.